A single TCR beta chain is shown here with its context. This clone was counted once. Its recognized antigen is unknown. The input lacks base qualities; no much larger clone sits a single base away. These data are taken from a study of shared clonotypes between healthy human individuals (dated by TCRdb to 2018 to 2020). Regarding the complete study: Two women and a few men aged 18 to 49 years were included in the cohort. Leukapheresis yielded between about 0.9 and 10 billion PBMCs per donor. Different laboratories and diverse techniques were used to prepare libraries and sequence TCR repertoires, to increase sequencing depth and limit assay-specific biases. To estimate repertoire size and how much clonotypes are shared between individuals, the study performed deep sequencing of blood TCR repertoires from roughly five healthy adults. For each donor, three plates each were used for CD4 naive and CD4 memory, two plates were used for CD8 naive, and one plate was used for CD8 memory.

Using the deep immunoSEQ assay, multiplex PCR amplified TCR CDR3 regions from genomic DNA. Extracted genomic DNA from each cell subset was spread evenly across all wells of several immunoSEQ 96-well plates, with each plate serving as a replicate. For sorted subsets, 150 to 250 ng of genomic DNA, equivalent to some 30,000 T cell genomes, went into each replicate PCR. The purified libraries were quantified using a Qubit 3.0 fluorometer, sized with a Bioanalyzer 2100, and then quantified again using the KAPA Library Quantification kit. Each immunoSEQ 96-well plate was sequenced on its own single-read 150-cycle Illumina NextSeq 550 flow cell. The original pipeline was this. Because only junctional sequences without quality scores were contained in the immunoSEQ output, filtering matching that applied to full-length reads could not be performed. Sequences were annotated with PyIR, a Python wrapper for IgBLAST v1.9, and V/J genes and CDR3 were assigned using IMGT germline references. Reads with weak V/J assignments (E-value above 1e-6), missing CDR3, stop codons, out-of-frame junctions, or ambiguous translated residues were removed. V3J clonotypes were defined by identical inferred V gene, J gene, and CDR3 amino acid sequence. To compute the percentage overlap between repertoires, the number of shared unique clonotypes was divided by the size of the smaller repertoire. Richness of each repertoire was evaluated using RTK rarefaction, the Chao1 estimator, and Recon v2.1 estimates of unobserved clonotypes. Generation probabilities were computed with OLGA for all TCRbeta clonotypes obtained by the gDNA method from several donors. The table was pulled from immuneACCESS by TCRdb, which kept in-frame rearrangements only. Such tables lose some clones; where checked, under half of the loss comes from unresolved V genes, and the rest has no known cause. V and J calls and clone size follow that table, whereas D and trimming were derived from the DNA. The sample table contains 2 million to 2.5 million clones; only one count was recorded for more than 80% of them. About 0.37% of the sample lies in the top ten.

Here is what the overall study found, with its caveats: Compared with non-shared clonotypes, clonotypes shared by all four sorted-subset donors had higher generation probabilities. Across four donors, approximately 5% of naive CD4, approximately 4% of naive CD8, 2.3% of memory CD4, and approximately 0.4% of memory CD8 clonotypes were shared. Naive subsets generally had larger estimated clonotype richness than memory subsets did. Pairwise subsampling led to the expectation that sequencing depth would affect the degree of clonotype sharing among donors. Sampling was restricted to blood, and TCR repertoires in tissue are likely to differ from TCR repertoires in blood. Incomplete sequencing was indicated by rarefaction of sorted-subset datasets, despite the large sequencing depth. Because the study included only a small number of donors, the genetic and exposure-history diversity represented was limited.

The donors were healthy, HIV-negative adults with no recently reported acute infections or vaccinations. Only Caucasian adults living in Nashville, Tennessee, USA were represented among the donors. CD4+ T cells were enriched through magnetic negative selection, after which naive cells were positively selected on CD45RA and the remaining negative fraction served as the memory subset. Blood was collected by leukapheresis, and PBMCs were isolated by Ficoll-Histopaque density gradient centrifugation and then cryopreserved in liquid nitrogen vapor phase. Purity and quantity of every magnetically sorted T cell population were checked by analytical flow cytometry. From each sorted fraction, genomic DNA was isolated and quantified by UV absorbance on a Nanodrop 2000c. The CDR3 goes from the cysteine to the phenylalanine over 15 residues. Only the CDR3 DNA stays, 45 bases, in frame from base 1. Trimming takes 7 bases off V and 1 base off J; junction bases not matched to a gene: 7. CDR1 is given as SGHAT and CDR2 as FQNNGV, both from the germline V gene.

The chain is encoded by TRBV11-2 joined to TRBJ1-5, and TRBD1 aligns with 7 junction nucleotides. The TCR sequence derives from a man aged 18 to 35 in good health. Some clones in this sample may be carry-over from other donors' samples. Sequenced input: naive CD4+ T cells from PBMCs. This specimen's cell subset or site label, per the study, means: CD45RA+ positively selected. The CDR3 region reads CASTQGVGSNQPQHF. The DNA is as follows: TGTGCCAGCACCCAGGGGGTGGGGAGCAATCAGCCCCAGCATTTT. The CDR3 plus the reference TRBV11-2 and TRBJ1-5 genes for the other parts give the full variable domain: EAGVAQSPRYKIIEKRQSVAFWCNPISGHATLYWYQQILGQGPKLLIQFQNNGVVDDSQLPKDRFSAERLKGVDSTLKIQPAKLEDSAVYLCASTQGVGSNQPQHFGDGTRLSIL.